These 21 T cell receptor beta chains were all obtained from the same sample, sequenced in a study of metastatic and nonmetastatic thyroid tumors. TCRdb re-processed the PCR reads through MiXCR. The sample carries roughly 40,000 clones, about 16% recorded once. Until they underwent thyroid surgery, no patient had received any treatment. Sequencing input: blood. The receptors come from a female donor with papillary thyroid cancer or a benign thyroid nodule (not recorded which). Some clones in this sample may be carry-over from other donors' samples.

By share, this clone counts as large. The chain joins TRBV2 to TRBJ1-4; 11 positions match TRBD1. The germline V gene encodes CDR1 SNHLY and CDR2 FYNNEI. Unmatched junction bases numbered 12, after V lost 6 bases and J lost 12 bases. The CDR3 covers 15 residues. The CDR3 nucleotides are TGTGCCAGCAGCGTTGCTCCGGGACAGGGGGGGGAACTGTTTTTT. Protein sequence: CASSVAPGQGGELFF. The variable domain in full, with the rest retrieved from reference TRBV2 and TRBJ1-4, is EPEVTQTPSHQVTQMGQEVILRCVPISNHLYFYWYRQILGQKVEFLVSFYNNEISEKSEIFDDQFSVERPDGSNFTLKIRSTKLEDSAMYFCASSVAPGQGGELFFGSGTQLSVL.

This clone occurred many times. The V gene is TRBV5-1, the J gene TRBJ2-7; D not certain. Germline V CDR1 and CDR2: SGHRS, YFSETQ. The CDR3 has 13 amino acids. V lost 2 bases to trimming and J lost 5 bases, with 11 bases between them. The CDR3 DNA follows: TGCGCCAGCAGCTTACTTACCACGGACGAGCAGTACTTC. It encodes CASSLLTTDEQYF.

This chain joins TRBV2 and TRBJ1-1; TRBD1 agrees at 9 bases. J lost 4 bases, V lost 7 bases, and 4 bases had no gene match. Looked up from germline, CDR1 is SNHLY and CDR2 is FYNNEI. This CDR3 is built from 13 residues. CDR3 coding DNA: TGTGCCAGCAAAGGGACAGGGCTCACTGAAGCTTTCTTT. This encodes CASKGTGLTEAFF.

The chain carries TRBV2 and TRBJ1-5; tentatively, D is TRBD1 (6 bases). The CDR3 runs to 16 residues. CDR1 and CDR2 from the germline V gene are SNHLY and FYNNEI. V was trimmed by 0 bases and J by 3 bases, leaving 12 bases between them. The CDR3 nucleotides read TGTGCCAGCAGTGAAGCGGGGGCTAGCTACAATCAGCCCCAGCATTTT. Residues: CASSEAGASYNQPQHF.

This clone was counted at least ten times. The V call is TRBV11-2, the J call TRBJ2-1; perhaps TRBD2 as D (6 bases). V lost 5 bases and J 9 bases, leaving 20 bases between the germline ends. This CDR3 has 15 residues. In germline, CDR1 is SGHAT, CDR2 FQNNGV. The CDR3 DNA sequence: TGTGCCAGCAGCCCTCAACCGGGAGTTTCAAGTGAGCAGTTCTTC. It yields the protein CASSPQPGVSSEQFF.

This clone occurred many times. Written as DNA, the CDR3 is TGTGCCAGCAGACCTTGGACTTCGGTCTATGGCTACACCTTC. Amino acids: CASRPWTSVYGYTF. The rearrangement joins TRBV6-2 or TRBV6-3 to TRBJ1-2; unclear D gene. The germline V gene has CDR1 MNHEY and CDR2 SVGEGT. The CDR3 runs 14 residues. V lost 6 bases to trimming and J lost 4 bases, with 15 bases between them.

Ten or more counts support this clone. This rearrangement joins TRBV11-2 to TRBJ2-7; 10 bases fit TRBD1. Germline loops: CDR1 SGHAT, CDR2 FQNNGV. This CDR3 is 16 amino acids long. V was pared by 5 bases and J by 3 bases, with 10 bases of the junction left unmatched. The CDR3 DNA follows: TGTGCCAGCAGCCCCGCCGGGACAGGGGTAAACTACGAGCAGTACTTC. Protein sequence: CASSPAGTGVNYEQYF.

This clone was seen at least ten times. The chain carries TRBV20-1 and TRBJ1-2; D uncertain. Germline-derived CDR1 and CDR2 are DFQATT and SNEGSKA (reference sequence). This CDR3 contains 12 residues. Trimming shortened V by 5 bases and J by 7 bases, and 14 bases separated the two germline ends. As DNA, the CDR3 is TGCAGTGCTGGGCCCATCTTCGGTGGCTACACCTTC. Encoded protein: CSAGPIFGGYTF.

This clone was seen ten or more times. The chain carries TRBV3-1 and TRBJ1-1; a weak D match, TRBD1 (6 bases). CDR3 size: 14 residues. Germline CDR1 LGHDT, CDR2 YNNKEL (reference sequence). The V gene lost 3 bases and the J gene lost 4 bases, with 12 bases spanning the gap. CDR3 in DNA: TGTGCCAGCAGCCATCTAACAGGGAGCACTGAAGCTTTCTTT. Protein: CASSHLTGSTEAFF.

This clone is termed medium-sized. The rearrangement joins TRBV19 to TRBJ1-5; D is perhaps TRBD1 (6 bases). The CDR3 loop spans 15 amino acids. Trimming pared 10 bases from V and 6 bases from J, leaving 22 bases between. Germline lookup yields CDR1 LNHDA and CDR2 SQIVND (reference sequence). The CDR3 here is CATEGGQSFGQPQHF. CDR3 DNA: TGTGCCACCGAAGGTGGACAGAGTTTTGGTCAGCCCCAGCATTTT. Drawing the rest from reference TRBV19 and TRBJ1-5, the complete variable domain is DGGITQSPKYLFRKEGQNVTLSCEQNLNHDAMYWYRQDPGQGLRLIYYSQIVNDFQKGDIAEGYSVSREKKESFPLTVTSAQKNPTAFYLCATEGGQSFGQPQHFGDGTRLSIL.

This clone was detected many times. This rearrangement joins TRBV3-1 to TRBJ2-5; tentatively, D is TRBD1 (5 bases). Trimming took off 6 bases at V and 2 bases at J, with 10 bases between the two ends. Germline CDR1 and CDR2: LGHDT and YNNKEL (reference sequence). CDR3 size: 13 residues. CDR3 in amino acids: CASRGQIQETQYF. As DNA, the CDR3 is TGTGCCAGCAGGGGGCAGATTCAAGAGACCCAGTACTTC.

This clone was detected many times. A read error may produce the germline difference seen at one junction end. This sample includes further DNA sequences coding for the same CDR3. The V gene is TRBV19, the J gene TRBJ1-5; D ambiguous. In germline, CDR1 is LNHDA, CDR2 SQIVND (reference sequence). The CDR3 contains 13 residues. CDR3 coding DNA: TGCGCCAGTAGCGACGGAAGAACTCAGCCCCAGCATTTT. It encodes CASSDGRTQPQHF.

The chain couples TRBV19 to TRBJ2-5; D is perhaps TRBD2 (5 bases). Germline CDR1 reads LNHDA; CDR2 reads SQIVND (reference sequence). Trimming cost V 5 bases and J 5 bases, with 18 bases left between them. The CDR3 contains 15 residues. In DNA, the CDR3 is TGTGCCAGTAGTTCGAGCGGAAGGGTTTACGAGACCCAGTACTTC. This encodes CASSSSGRVYETQYF.

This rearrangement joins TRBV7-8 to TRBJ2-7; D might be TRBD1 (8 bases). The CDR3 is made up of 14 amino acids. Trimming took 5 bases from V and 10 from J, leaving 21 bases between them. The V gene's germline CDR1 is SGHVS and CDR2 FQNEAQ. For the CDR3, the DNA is TGTGCCAGCAGCCTACCGGACAGGGACTACTATCAGTACTTC. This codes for CASSLPDRDYYQYF.

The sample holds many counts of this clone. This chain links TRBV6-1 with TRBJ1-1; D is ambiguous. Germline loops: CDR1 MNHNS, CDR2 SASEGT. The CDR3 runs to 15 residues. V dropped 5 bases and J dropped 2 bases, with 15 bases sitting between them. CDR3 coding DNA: TGTGCCAGCAGTCAGCGGGGTTCTTTAAACACTGAAGCTTTCTTT. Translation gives CASSQRGSLNTEAFF.

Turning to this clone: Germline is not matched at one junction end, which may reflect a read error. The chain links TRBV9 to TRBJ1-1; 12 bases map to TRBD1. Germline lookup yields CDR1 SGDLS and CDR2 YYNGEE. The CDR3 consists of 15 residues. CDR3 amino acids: CASSVGGTGGNEAFF. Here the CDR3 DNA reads TGTGCAAGCAGCGTAGGAGGGACAGGGGGCAATGAAGCTTTCTTT.

The CDR3 here is CASSQFGQGDTHYF. The CDR3 DNA reads TGTGCCAGCAGCCAGTTTGGACAGGGGGATACTCATTATTTT. The chain combines TRBV11-3 with TRBJ2-3; 10 bases match TRBD1. This CDR3 region has 14 residues. V shed 5 bases, J shed 15 bases, and the junction held 14 bases outside the gene matches. Germline V gives CDR1 SGHNT, CDR2 YENEEA.

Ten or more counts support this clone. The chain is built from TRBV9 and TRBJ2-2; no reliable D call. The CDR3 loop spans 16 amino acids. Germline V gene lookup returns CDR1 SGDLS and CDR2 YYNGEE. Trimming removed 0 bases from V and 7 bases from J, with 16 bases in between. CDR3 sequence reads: CASSVVERQAVGELFF. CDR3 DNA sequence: TGTGCCAGCAGCGTAGTTGAACGGCAGGCGGTCGGGGAGCTGTTTTTT.

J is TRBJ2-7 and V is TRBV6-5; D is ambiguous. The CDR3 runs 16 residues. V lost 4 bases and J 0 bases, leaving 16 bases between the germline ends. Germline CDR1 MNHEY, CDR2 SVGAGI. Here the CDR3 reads CASSLSHVQFSYEQYF. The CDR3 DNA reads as TGTGCCAGCAGTTTGTCGCACGTCCAATTCTCCTACGAGCAGTACTTC.

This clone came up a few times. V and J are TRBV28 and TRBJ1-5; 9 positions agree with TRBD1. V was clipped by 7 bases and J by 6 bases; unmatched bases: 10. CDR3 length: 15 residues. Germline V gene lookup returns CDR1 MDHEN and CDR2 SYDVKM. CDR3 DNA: TGTGCCAGCACCCTGGGACAGGGATCGTCTCAGCCCCAGCATTTT. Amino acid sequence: CASTLGQGSSQPQHF.

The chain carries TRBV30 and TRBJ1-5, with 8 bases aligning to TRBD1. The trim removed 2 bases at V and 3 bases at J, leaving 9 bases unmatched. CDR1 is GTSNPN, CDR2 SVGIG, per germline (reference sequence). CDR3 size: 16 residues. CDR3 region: CAWSLGLTGVNQPQHF. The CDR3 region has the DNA TGTGCCTGGAGTTTAGGTCTGACAGGGGTCAATCAGCCCCAGCATTTT.